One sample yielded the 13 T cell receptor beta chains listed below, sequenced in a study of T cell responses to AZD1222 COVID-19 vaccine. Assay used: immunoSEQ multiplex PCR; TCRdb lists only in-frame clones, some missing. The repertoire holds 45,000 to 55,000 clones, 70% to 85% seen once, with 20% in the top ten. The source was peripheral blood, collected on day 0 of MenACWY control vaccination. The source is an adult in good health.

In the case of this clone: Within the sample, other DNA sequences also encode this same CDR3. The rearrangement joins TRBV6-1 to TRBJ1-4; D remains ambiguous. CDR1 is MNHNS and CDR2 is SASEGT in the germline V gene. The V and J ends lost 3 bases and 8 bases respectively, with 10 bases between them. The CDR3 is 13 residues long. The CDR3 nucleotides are TGTGCCAGCAGTGATAGGGAGGGCGAAAAACTGTTTTTT. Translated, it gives CASSDREGEKLFF.

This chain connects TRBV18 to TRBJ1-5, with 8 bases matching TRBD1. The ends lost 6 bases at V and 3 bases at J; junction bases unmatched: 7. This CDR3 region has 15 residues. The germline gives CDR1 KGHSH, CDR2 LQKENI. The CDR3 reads CASSPGQAYNQPQHF. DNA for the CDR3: TGTGCCAGCTCCCCGGGACAGGCCTACAATCAGCCCCAGCATTTT.

This chain's CDR3 is CASSLYRQGLGQPQHF. The CDR3 bases are TGTGCCAGCAGTCTATATCGACAGGGCCTCGGGCAGCCCCAGCATTTT. The chain has TRBV28 and TRBJ1-5; 7 bases line up with TRBD1. Germline V CDR1 and CDR2: MDHEN, SYDVKM. There are 16 residues in the CDR3. V shed 5 bases, J shed 7 bases, and the junction held 14 bases outside the gene matches.

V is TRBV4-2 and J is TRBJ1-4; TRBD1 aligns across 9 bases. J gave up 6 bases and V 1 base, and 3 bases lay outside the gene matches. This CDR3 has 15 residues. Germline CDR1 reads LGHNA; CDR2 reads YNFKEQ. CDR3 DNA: TGTGCCAGCAGCCAAGGGGGGACAGGGTATGAAAAACTGTTTTTT. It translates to CASSQGGTGYEKLFF.

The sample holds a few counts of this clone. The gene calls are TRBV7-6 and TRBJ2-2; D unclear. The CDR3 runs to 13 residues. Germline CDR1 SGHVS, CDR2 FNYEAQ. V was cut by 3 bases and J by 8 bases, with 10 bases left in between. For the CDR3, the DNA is TGTGCCAGCAGCTTTGGCTCTTGGGGGGAGCTGTTTTTT. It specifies CASSFGSWGELFF.

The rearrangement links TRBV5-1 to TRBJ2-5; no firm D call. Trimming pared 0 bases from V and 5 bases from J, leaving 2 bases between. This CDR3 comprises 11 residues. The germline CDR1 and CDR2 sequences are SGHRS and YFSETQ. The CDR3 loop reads CASSLEETQYF. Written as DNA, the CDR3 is TGCGCCAGCAGCTTGGAGGAGACCCAGTACTTC.

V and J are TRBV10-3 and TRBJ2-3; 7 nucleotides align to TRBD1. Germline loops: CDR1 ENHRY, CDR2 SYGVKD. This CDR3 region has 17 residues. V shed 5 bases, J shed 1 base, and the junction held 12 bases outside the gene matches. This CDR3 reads CAISQPTGVFGTDTQYF. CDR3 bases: TGTGCCATCAGTCAACCCACAGGGGTTTTTGGCACAGATACGCAGTATTTT.

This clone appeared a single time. The CDR3 spells CASSLGTVKNTEAFF. For the CDR3, the DNA is TGTGCCAGCAGCTTAGGTACAGTTAAGAACACTGAAGCTTTCTTT. The gene calls are TRBV11-1 and TRBJ1-1, with unresolved D. The V end was cut by 1 base, the J end by 1 base, with 10 bases between. Germline CDR1 SGHAT, CDR2 FQDESV (reference sequence). The CDR3 has 15 residues. Drawing the rest from reference TRBV11-1 and TRBJ1-1, the complete variable domain is EAEVAQSPRYKITEKSQAVAFWCDPISGHATLYWYRQILGQGPELLVQFQDESVVDDSQLPKDRFSAERLKGVDSTLKIQPAELGDSAMYLCASSLGTVKNTEAFFGQGTRLTVV.

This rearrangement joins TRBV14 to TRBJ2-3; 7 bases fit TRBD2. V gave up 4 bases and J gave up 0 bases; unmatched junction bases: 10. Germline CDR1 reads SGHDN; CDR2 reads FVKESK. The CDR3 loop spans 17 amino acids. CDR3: CASSPNQLAISTDTQYF. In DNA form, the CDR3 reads TGTGCCAGCAGCCCCAATCAACTAGCGATTAGCACAGATACGCAGTATTTT. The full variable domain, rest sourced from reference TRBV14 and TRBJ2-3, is EAGVTQFPSHSVIEKGQTVTLRCDPISGHDNLYWYRRVMGKEIKFLLHFVKESKQDESGMPNNRFLAERTGGTYSTLKVQPAELEDSGVYFCASSPNQLAISTDTQYFGPGTRLTVL.

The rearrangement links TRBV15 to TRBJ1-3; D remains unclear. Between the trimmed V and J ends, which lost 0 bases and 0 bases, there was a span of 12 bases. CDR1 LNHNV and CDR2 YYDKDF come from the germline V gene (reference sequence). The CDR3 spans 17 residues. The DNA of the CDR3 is TGTGCCACCAGCAGAGATCTGTTAGGGAGCTCTGGAAACACCATATATTTT. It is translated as CATSRDLLGSSGNTIYF.

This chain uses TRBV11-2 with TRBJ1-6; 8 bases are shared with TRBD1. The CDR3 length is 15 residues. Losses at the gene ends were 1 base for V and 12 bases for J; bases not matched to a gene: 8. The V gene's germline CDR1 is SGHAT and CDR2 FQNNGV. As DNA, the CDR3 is TGTGCCAGCAGCTTAGGCGGACAGGGAGATGGACCCCTCCACTTT. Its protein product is CASSLGGQGDGPLHF.

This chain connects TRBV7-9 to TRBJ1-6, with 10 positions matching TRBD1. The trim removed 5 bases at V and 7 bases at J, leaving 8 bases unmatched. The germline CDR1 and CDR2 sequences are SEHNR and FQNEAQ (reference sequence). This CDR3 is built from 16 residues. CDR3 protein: CASSQGQGFFNSPLHF. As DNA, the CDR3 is TGTGCCAGCAGCCAGGGACAGGGGTTTTTCAATTCACCCCTCCACTTT.

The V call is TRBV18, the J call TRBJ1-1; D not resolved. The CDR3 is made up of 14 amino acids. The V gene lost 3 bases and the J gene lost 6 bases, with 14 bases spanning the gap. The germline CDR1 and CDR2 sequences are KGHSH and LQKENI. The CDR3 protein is CASSPLVRSAEAFF. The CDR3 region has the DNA TGTGCCAGCTCACCCCTAGTAAGGTCCGCTGAAGCTTTCTTT.